This passage covers 12 T cell receptor beta chains from one sample sequenced in a study of T cells in localized non-small cell lung cancer. Assay used: immunoSEQ multiplex PCR; TCRdb lists only in-frame clones, some missing. The data hold about 24,000 clones, with 88% observed a single time. The sample here was peripheral blood mononuclear cells, taken before any cancer treatment. Source of these receptors: a woman aged 35 to 69 with stage III lung adenocarcinoma.

The chain uses TRBV4-1 and TRBJ1-1, with 7 bases that match TRBD1. Germline V gene sequence: CDR1 MGHRA, CDR2 YSYEKL. J was trimmed by 5 bases and V by 4 bases; bases with no gene match: 7. This CDR3 has 14 amino acids. The CDR3 spells CASSPTGSGTEAFF. The CDR3 region has the DNA TGCGCCAGCAGCCCGACAGGGTCTGGTACTGAAGCTTTCTTT.

The gene calls are TRBV7-2 and TRBJ1-5, with 8 bases aligning to TRBD1. This CDR3 is built from 14 residues. CDR1 is SGHTA, CDR2 FQGNSA, per germline. The trim removed 4 bases at V and 5 bases at J, leaving 4 bases unmatched. CDR3 nucleotides: TGTGCCAGCAGCTCTCAGGGGGCAGATCAGCCCCAGCATTTT. Translated: CASSSQGADQPQHF.

CDR3 sequence reads: CASSFGTSTDTQYF. The CDR3 coding sequence is TGTGCCAGCAGCTTCGGGACTAGCACAGATACGCAGTATTTT. The chain recombines TRBV7-3 with TRBJ2-3; tentatively, D is TRBD2 (6 bases). This CDR3 is built from 14 residues. The V gene's germline CDR1 is SGHTA and CDR2 FQGTGA. The V gene lost 3 bases and the J gene lost 0 bases, with 7 bases spanning the gap.

The gene calls are TRBV7-2 and TRBJ2-7, with TRBD2 matching 7 bases. The CDR3 length is 13 residues. Per the germline V gene, CDR1 is SGHTA and CDR2 is FQGNSA. V gave up 7 bases and J gave up 4 bases; unmatched junction bases: 7. In nucleotides, the CDR3 is TGTGCCAGCACCACCCCGGGGGGTTACGAGCAGTACTTC. Encoded protein: CASTTPGGYEQYF.

This sequence joins TRBV6-5 and TRBJ1-6, with TRBD1 as a possible D gene (6 bases). The CDR3 runs 14 residues. Germline loops: CDR1 MNHEY, CDR2 SVGAGI. V lost 5 bases and J 14 bases, leaving 19 bases between the germline ends. The CDR3 is CASSRTVRMTSLHF. In DNA form, the CDR3 reads TGTGCCAGCAGTCGGACAGTCCGGATGACATCCCTCCACTTT.

This sequence joins TRBV29-1 and TRBJ1-1, with D unresolved. CDR1 and CDR2 from the germline V gene are SQVTM and ANQGSEA. There are 12 residues in the CDR3. The V gene lost 4 bases and the J gene lost 1 base, with 7 bases spanning the gap. The CDR3 region has the DNA TGCAGCGTTGGCAGTAAGAACACTGAAGCTTTCTTT. It yields the protein CSVGSKNTEAFF.

This clone was seen just once. V usage is TRBV7-6 and J usage is TRBJ2-5, with TRBD1 matching 9 bases. With 5 bases clipped from V and 0 bases from J, the junction kept 19 bases outside the gene matches. The CDR3 extends over 20 amino acids. Germline V gene lookup returns CDR1 SGHVS and CDR2 FNYEAQ. The CDR3: CASSRRGTGQPVGYQETQYF. CDR3 in DNA: TGTGCCAGCAGCCGCCGGGGGACAGGGCAACCGGTTGGGTACCAAGAGACCCAGTACTTC.

This chain connects TRBV10-3 to TRBJ1-4; tentatively, D is TRBD1 (5 bases). V dropped 2 bases and J dropped 7 bases, with 5 bases sitting between them. The CDR3 consists of 12 residues. Germline lookup yields CDR1 ENHRY and CDR2 SYGVKD. CDR3 loop: CAISEQGEKLFF. Written as DNA, the CDR3 is TGTGCCATCAGTGAGCAGGGTGAAAAACTGTTTTTT.

The table lists this clone with a few counts. J is TRBJ1-6 and V is TRBV11-3, with D unresolved. The CDR3 spans 13 residues. From germline, CDR1 is SGHNT and CDR2 YENEEA. V lost 3 bases to trimming and J lost 9 bases, with 9 bases between them. CDR3 coding DNA: TGTGCCAGCAGCTTTGGAGCGGGTTCACCCCTCCACTTT. It is translated as CASSFGAGSPLHF.

This chain links TRBV5-5 with TRBJ2-1; D is uncertain. V lost 2 bases to trimming and J lost 8 bases, with 5 bases between them. CDR3 length: 11 amino acids. In germline, CDR1 is SGHKS, CDR2 YYEKEE (reference sequence). The CDR3 spells CASSLGHEQFF. CDR3 bases: TGTGCCAGCAGCTTAGGGCATGAGCAGTTCTTC.

The rearrangement joins TRBV18 to TRBJ2-2; D may be TRBD2 (6 bases). Trimming removed 2 bases at V and 7 bases at J, with 17 bases between. CDR3 length: 16 amino acids. The germline V gene has CDR1 KGHSH and CDR2 LQKENI. The CDR3 is CASSPMGLLSGGELFF. For the CDR3, the DNA is TGTGCCAGCTCACCAATGGGACTTCTCTCGGGCGGGGAGCTGTTTTTT.

The gene calls are TRBV5-6 and TRBJ1-1; the match to TRBD1 covers 7 bases. This CDR3 has 12 residues. CDR1 is SGHDT and CDR2 is YYEEEE in the germline V gene. V trimming: 9 bases; J trimming: 10 bases; junction bases outside the gene matches: 12. The CDR3 DNA is TGTGCCACCGCCGCTAGAACAGGGGCAGCTTTCTTT. It specifies CATAARTGAAFF. The complete variable domain, with remaining parts taken from reference TRBV5-6 and TRBJ1-1, reads DAGVTQSPTHLIKTRGQQVTLRCSPKSGHDTVSWYQQALGQGPQFIFQYYEEEERQRGNFPDRFSGHQFPNYSSELNVNALLLGDSALYLCATAARTGAAFFGQGTRLTVV.